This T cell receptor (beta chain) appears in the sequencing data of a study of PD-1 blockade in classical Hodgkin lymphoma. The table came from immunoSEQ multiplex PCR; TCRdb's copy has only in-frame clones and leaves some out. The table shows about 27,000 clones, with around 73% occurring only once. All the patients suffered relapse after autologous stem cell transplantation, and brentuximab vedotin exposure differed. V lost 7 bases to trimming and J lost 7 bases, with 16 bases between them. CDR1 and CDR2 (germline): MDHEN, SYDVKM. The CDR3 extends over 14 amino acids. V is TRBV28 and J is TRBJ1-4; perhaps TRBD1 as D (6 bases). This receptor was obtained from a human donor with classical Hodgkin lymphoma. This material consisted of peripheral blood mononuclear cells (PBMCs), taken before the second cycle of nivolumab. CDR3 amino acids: CASTKGGTSEKLFF. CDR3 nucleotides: TGTGCCAGCACCAAGGGGGGTACGAGTGAAAAACTGTTTTTT. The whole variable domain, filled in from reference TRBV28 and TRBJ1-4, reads DVKVTQSSRYLVKRTGEKVFLECVQDMDHENMFWYRQDPGLGLRLIYFSYDVKMKEKGDIPEGYSVSREKKERFSLILESASTNQTSMYLCASTKGGTSEKLFFGSGTQLSVL.